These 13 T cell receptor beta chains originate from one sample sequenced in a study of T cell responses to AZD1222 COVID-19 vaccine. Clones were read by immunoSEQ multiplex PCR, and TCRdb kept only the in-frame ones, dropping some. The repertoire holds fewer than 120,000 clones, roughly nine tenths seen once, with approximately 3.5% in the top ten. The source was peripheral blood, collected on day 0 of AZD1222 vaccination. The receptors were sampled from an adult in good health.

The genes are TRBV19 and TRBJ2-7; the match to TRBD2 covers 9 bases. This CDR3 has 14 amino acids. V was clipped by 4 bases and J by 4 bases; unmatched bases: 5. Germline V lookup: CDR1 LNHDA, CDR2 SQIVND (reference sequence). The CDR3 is CASSSGRAQYEQYF. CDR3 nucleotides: TGTGCCAGTAGTAGCGGGAGGGCCCAATACGAGCAGTACTTC.

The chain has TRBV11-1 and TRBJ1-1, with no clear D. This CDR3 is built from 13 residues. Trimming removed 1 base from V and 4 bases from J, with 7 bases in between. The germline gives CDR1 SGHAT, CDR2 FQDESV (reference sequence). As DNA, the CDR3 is TGTGCCAGCAGCTTAGAACTGAGCACTGAAGCTTTCTTT. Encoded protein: CASSLELSTEAFF.

As DNA, the CDR3 is TGTGCCAGCTCACCAAGAGTAGGGGAACTGTTTTTT. This translates into CASSPRVGELFF. This sequence joins TRBV18 and TRBJ1-4; D might be TRBD1 (5 bases). The CDR3 contains 12 residues. Germline loops: CDR1 KGHSH, CDR2 LQKENI. V lost 2 bases and J 12 bases, leaving 10 bases between the germline ends.

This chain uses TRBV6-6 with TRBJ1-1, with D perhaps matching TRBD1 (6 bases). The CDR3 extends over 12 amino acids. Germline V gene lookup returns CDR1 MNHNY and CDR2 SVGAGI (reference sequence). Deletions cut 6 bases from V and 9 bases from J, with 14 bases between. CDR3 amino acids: CASSPLQGKAFF. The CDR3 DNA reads TGTGCCAGCAGCCCCTTACAGGGAAAAGCTTTCTTT.

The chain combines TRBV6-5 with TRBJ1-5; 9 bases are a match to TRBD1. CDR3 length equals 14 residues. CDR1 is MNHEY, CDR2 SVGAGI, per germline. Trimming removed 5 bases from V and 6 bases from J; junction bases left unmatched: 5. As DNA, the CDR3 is TGTGCCAGCAGTCGGGACAGGGTGAGTCAGCCCCAGCATTTT. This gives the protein CASSRDRVSQPQHF.

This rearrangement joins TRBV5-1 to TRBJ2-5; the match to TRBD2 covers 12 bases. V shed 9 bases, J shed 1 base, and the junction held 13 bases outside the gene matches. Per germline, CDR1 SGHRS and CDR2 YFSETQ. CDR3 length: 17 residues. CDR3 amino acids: CATRPGTSGLLQETQYF. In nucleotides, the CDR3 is TGCGCCACCCGGCCCGGGACTAGCGGGTTACTCCAAGAGACCCAGTACTTC.

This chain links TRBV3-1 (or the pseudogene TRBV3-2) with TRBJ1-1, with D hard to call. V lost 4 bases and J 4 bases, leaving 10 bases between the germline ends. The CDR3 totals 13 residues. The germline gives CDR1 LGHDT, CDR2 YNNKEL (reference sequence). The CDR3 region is CASSRASGTEAFF. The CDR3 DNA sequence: TGTGCCAGCAGCCGTGCCAGTGGCACTGAAGCTTTCTTT.

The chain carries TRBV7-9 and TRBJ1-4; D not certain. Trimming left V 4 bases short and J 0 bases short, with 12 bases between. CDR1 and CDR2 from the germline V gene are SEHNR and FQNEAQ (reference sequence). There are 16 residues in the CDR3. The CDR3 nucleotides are TGTGCCAGCAGCTCTAGGTCCGGAGCAACTAATGAAAAACTGTTTTTT. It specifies CASSSRSGATNEKLFF.

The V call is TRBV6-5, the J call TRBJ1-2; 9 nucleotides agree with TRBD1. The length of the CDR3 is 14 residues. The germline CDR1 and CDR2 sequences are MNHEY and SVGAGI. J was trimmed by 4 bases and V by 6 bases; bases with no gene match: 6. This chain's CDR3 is CASSPGQGSYGYTF. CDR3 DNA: TGTGCCAGCAGCCCGGGACAGGGAAGCTATGGCTACACCTTC.

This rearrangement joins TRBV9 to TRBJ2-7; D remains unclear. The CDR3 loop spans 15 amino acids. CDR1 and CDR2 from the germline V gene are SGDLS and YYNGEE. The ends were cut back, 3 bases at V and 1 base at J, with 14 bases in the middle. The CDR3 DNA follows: TGTGCCAGCAGCGCCCAATGGGGAACGTCCTACGAGCAGTACTTC. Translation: CASSAQWGTSYEQYF.

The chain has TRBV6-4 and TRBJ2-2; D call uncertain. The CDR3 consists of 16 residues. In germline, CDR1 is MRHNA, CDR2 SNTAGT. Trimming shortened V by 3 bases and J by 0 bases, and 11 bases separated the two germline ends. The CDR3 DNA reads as TGTGCCAGCAGTGAAATGAGCGTTTCGAACACCGGGGAGCTGTTTTTT. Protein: CASSEMSVSNTGELFF.

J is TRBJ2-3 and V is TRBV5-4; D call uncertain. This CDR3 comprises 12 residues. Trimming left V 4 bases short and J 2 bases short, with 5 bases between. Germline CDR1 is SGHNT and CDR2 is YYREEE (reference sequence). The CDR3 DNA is TGTGCCAGCAGCACCTCCACAGATACGCAGTATTTT. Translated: CASSTSTDTQYF.

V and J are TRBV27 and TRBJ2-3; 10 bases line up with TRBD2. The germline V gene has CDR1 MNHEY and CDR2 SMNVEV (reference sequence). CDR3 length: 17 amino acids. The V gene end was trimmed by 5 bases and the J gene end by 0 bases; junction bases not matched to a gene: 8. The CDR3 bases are TGTGCCAGCAGTCCGCGAACTAGCGGGGTTAGCACAGATACGCAGTATTTT. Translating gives CASSPRTSGVSTDTQYF.